This T cell receptor beta chain came from a study of Ad26.COV2.S vaccination and SARS-CoV-2 variants. As for the study in general: Ad26.COV2.S was injected intramuscularly once or twice, 56 days apart.

Assay: immunoSEQ multiplex PCR; the TCRdb copy retains only in-frame clones and omits some. The sample records 300,000 to 350,000 clones, about 90% being singletons. As for treatment: around 19 received Ad26.COV2.S at low or high dose, single or two shots; several received placebo; per-sample allocation not given. Repertoires come from day 63 after the first vaccine or placebo injection. The study's findings and limits: Spike-specific CD8+ and CD4+ T cell responses reportedly showed substantial breadth after vaccination.

Trimming took off 9 bases at V and 5 bases at J, with 13 bases between the two ends. The CDR3 runs 12 residues. Germline V lookup: CDR1 WSHSY, CDR2 SAAADI. Note on this clone: Its target is unknown.

The sequences come from peripheral blood, collected in a trial of Ad26.COV2.S vaccine versus placebo. The J gene is TRBJ2-5, the V gene TRBV10-2; D uncertain. The receptor was isolated from a person between 18 and 65 years old who received the Ad26.COV2.S COVID-19 vaccine or a placebo. CDR3 DNA: TGCGCCAGTCGGCCCAATCAGGAGACCCAGTACTTC. Translation gives CASRPNQETQYF.